Listed here are 22 T cell receptor beta chains from one sample, sequenced in a study of cytomegalovirus exposure and HLA in healthy donors. Primers: 60 Vbeta forward and 13 Jbeta reverse. Profiling relied on immunoSEQ multiplex PCR, and the TCRdb table lists in-frame clones only, not all of them. In the table there are 150,000 to 200,000 clones, over 70% of which are singletons. The specimen sequenced was PBMCs. The receptors stem from a woman aged 45-65 years in good health and CMV-seropositive.

The chain is built from TRBV30 and TRBJ2-2; unclear D gene. V dropped 3 bases and J dropped 1 base, with 3 bases sitting between them. Germline CDR1 is GTSNPN and CDR2 is SVGIG (reference sequence). This CDR3 comprises 12 residues. The CDR3 coding sequence is TGTGCCTGGAGGAGGAACACCGGGGAGCTGTTTTTT. Translation: CAWRRNTGELFF.

This rearrangement joins TRBV15 to TRBJ1-4; 7 positions agree with TRBD1. The V and J ends lost 0 bases and 4 bases, in that order; junction bases with no gene match: 5. Germline CDR1 is LNHNV and CDR2 is YYDKDF (reference sequence). This CDR3 has 16 residues. The CDR3, as DNA: TGTGCCACCAGCAGAGAGGACAGGATCGGTAATGAAAAACTGTTTTTT. Protein sequence: CATSREDRIGNEKLFF.

The genes are TRBV9 and TRBJ1-1; possibly TRBD1 for D (5 bases). CDR1 is SGDLS and CDR2 is YYNGEE in the germline V gene. V was pared by 0 bases and J by 4 bases, with 10 bases between. CDR3 length: 14 amino acids. This chain's CDR3 is CASSVAPGLTEAFF. In DNA form, the CDR3 reads TGTGCCAGCAGCGTAGCTCCAGGGCTCACTGAAGCTTTCTTT.

The CDR3 nucleotides are TGTGCCAGCAGTGGATTGGACAGGGTGAGGTACGAGCAGTACTTC. This gives the protein CASSGLDRVRYEQYF. The chain has TRBV6-1 and TRBJ2-7, with 8 bases fitting TRBD1. Germline CDR1 reads MNHNS; CDR2 reads SASEGT. Trimming took 4 bases from V and 4 from J; bases not matched to a gene: 9. This CDR3 region has 15 residues.

The rearrangement links TRBV27 to TRBJ2-2, with D maybe TRBD1 (5 bases). The V end was cut by 5 bases, the J end by 0 bases, with 16 bases between. This CDR3 has 17 residues. Germline values: CDR1 MNHEY, CDR2 SMNVEV (reference sequence). In DNA, the CDR3 is TGTGCCAGCAGTCAAGGGGTACAGGCGACGAACACCGGGGAGCTGTTTTTT. Protein product: CASSQGVQATNTGELFF.

This clone was detected a few times. The rearrangement uses TRBV19 and TRBJ2-4; D is unresolved. Trimming took off 7 bases at V and 0 bases at J, with 13 bases between the two ends. This CDR3 is built from 15 residues. Germline V gene lookup returns CDR1 LNHDA and CDR2 SQIVND (reference sequence). This CDR3 is CASKETFLAKNIQYF. The CDR3 nucleotides read TGTGCCAGTAAAGAGACTTTCTTAGCCAAAAACATTCAGTACTTC.

This clone has a single count. The chain links TRBV29-1 to TRBJ2-6, with no clear D. This CDR3 comprises 12 residues. Trimming removed 7 bases at V and 4 bases at J, with 8 bases between. The V gene's germline CDR1 is SQVTM and CDR2 ANQGSEA. The CDR3 nucleotides are TGCAGCGCTTTATCGGGGGCCAACGTCCTGACTTTC. Translation gives CSALSGANVLTF.

Concerning this clone itself: The same CDR3 arises from other DNA sequences in this sample as well. The chain joins TRBV2 to TRBJ2-5, with D unclear. The CDR3 runs 12 residues. Trimming took off 0 bases at V and 4 bases at J, with 3 bases between the two ends. Germline values: CDR1 SNHLY, CDR2 FYNNEI. This CDR3 is CASSEARETQYF. For the CDR3, the DNA is TGTGCCAGCAGTGAAGCCCGAGAGACCCAGTACTTC.

This clone was seen a few times. The rearrangement uses TRBV5-6 and TRBJ1-5, with D hard to call. Trimming took 1 base from V and 11 from J, leaving 13 bases between them. The CDR3 spans 13 residues. Germline V gene lookup returns CDR1 SGHDT and CDR2 YYEEEE. The CDR3 protein is CASSLREGATQHF. CDR3 coding DNA: TGTGCCAGCAGCTTGAGGGAGGGCGCGACCCAGCATTTT.

The chain combines TRBV9 with TRBJ1-4; TRBD1 is a possible D gene (6 bases). The CDR3 is 18 amino acids. V lost 0 bases and J lost 4, with 19 bases in between. Germline lookup yields CDR1 SGDLS and CDR2 YYNGEE. As DNA, the CDR3 is TGTGCCAGCAGCGTAGATCCAGGGGACGTAGGGGGTAATGAAAAACTGTTTTTT. Translation: CASSVDPGDVGGNEKLFF.

The chain combines TRBV10-3 with TRBJ2-6; D is unclear. This CDR3 has 15 residues. V gave up 2 bases and J gave up 4 bases, with 9 bases separating them. Germline V CDR1 and CDR2: ENHRY, SYGVKD. The CDR3 sequence: CAISERGAGANVLTF. The DNA for the CDR3 is TGTGCCATCAGTGAGCGAGGAGCCGGGGCCAACGTCCTGACTTTC.

This chain links TRBV5-1 with TRBJ2-1, with D tentatively TRBD2 (7 bases). This CDR3 spans 16 amino acids. The germline V gene has CDR1 SGHRS and CDR2 YFSETQ. V was cut by 7 bases and J by 0 bases, with 17 bases left in between. The CDR3 loop is CASSGEGESSYNEQFF. The DNA for the CDR3 is TGCGCCAGCTCCGGGGAGGGGGAGAGCTCCTACAATGAGCAGTTCTTC.

The chain employs TRBV7-2 and TRBJ2-3, with 10 positions matching TRBD2. V dropped 1 base and J dropped 7; count of bases not matched to a gene: 5. CDR1 and CDR2 from the germline V gene are SGHTA and FQGNSA. This CDR3 is 15 amino acids long. CDR3 region: CASSLERGGGNTQYF. The CDR3, as DNA: TGTGCCAGCAGCTTAGAGCGGGGGGGAGGGAATACGCAGTATTTT.

The genes are TRBV7-9 and TRBJ2-2, with a tentative D call TRBD1 (6 bases). Germline V gene sequence: CDR1 SEHNR, CDR2 FQNEAQ (reference sequence). CDR3 size: 14 residues. Between the trimmed V and J ends, which lost 8 bases and 1 base, there was a span of 11 bases. CDR3 DNA sequence: TGTGCCAGCCTACAACAGGGGAACACCGGGGAGCTGTTTTTT. Amino acid sequence: CASLQQGNTGELFF.

The gene calls are TRBV6-1 and TRBJ1-1; 7 bases line up with TRBD1. CDR3 size: 11 residues. Trimming at V came to 10 bases and at J to 4 bases, leaving 3 bases not matched to a gene. Per germline, CDR1 MNHNS and CDR2 SASEGT. CDR3 DNA: TGTGCCACTCGGACAGGCACTGAAGCTTTCTTT. Protein: CATRTGTEAFF.

V and J are TRBV18 and TRBJ1-1, with 7 bases matching TRBD1. CDR1 and CDR2 (germline): KGHSH, LQKENI. The CDR3 extends over 16 amino acids. V trimming: 1 base; J trimming: 3 bases; junction bases outside the gene matches: 8. The CDR3, as DNA: TGTGCCAGCTCACCACTAGCGACAGGGATTGACACTGAAGCTTTCTTT. It yields the protein CASSPLATGIDTEAFF.

The rearrangement joins TRBV13 to TRBJ1-6; D might be TRBD1 (6 bases). The V end lost 5 bases, the J end lost 10 bases, and 15 bases lay between the germline ends. This CDR3 comprises 14 residues. Per the germline V gene, CDR1 is PRHDT and CDR2 is FYEKMQ (reference sequence). CDR3: CASSINTGISPLHF. Written as DNA, the CDR3 is TGTGCCAGCAGCATCAACACAGGGATATCACCCCTCCACTTT.

This clone was counted only a few times. The gene calls are TRBV5-8 and TRBJ2-1; perhaps TRBD1 as D (6 bases). Germline CDR1 and CDR2: SGHTS and YDEGEE. The V end was cut by 4 bases, the J end by 6 bases, with 11 bases between. The CDR3 has 13 amino acids. The CDR3 nucleotides read TGTGCCAGCAGCCTTGGGACACCCAATGAGCAGTTCTTC. Encoded protein: CASSLGTPNEQFF.

The table lists this clone with a few counts. The gene calls are TRBV5-5 and TRBJ1-2; TRBD1 agrees at 8 bases. V lost 3 bases and J lost 10; bases outside the gene matches: 11. CDR1 SGHKS and CDR2 YYEKEE come from the germline V gene (reference sequence). There are 14 residues in the CDR3. CDR3 protein: CASSSPPRDRSYTF. In nucleotides, the CDR3 is TGTGCCAGCAGCTCCCCCCCCCGGGACAGGTCCTACACCTTC.

The V call is TRBV9, the J call TRBJ2-2; no clear D. The germline gives CDR1 SGDLS, CDR2 YYNGEE. The CDR3 extends over 13 amino acids. The germline V and J ends were trimmed by 0 bases and 7 bases, with 7 bases remaining between them. The CDR3, as DNA: TGTGCCAGCAGCGTAGGAATCAGCGGGGAGCTGTTTTTT. As protein: CASSVGISGELFF.

V usage is TRBV7-9 and J usage is TRBJ2-5; D is perhaps TRBD1 (5 bases). From germline, CDR1 is SEHNR and CDR2 FQNEAQ (reference sequence). CDR3 length: 14 amino acids. V lost 1 base and J lost 2, with 8 bases in between. Here the CDR3 reads CASSLGAGQETQYF. CDR3 bases: TGTGCCAGCAGCTTAGGGGCAGGGCAAGAGACCCAGTACTTC.

V gene TRBV5-8 combines with J gene TRBJ2-2, with D maybe TRBD2 (5 bases). V was clipped by 1 base and J by 0 bases, with 13 bases between them. This CDR3 has 17 residues. In germline, CDR1 is SGHTS, CDR2 YDEGEE. CDR3 sequence (DNA): TGTGCCAGCAGCTTGAATGAGGGCAGCGCGAACACCGGGGAGCTGTTTTTT. As protein: CASSLNEGSANTGELFF.